Given below is one T cell receptor (beta chain) in context. Its cognate antigen is unknown. These data are taken from a study of CD8 T cells in ankylosing spondylitis. General study points: Reportedly, matched ankylosing spondylitis synovial fluid was significantly enriched for disease-linked clones. Ankylosing spondylitis blood appeared to be characterized by a TCR beta motif of about eight highly homologous variants.

One entry per CDR3 protein results from TCRdb running MiXCR on the 5' RACE reads. Among hundreds of thousands of distinct CDR3 sequences listed, 26% were seen once. The germline CDR1 and CDR2 sequences are SGHRS and YFSETQ. The ends lost 0 bases at V and 0 bases at J; junction bases unmatched: 3. This CDR3 region has 16 residues. The chain is built from TRBV5-1 and TRBJ1-3, with TRBD1 identical over 7 bases. The clonotype comes from a male donor with ankylosing spondylitis. Sequences were obtained from blood, either unsorted or a sorted T cell fraction (not recorded which). As DNA, the CDR3 is TGCGCCAGCAGCTTGGGGGACAGCAACTCTGGAAACACCATATATTTT. It yields the protein CASSLGDSNSGNTIYF.